Shown below are 21 T cell receptor beta chains from a single sample sequenced in a study of control samples from healthy donors and cancer patients. Here immunoSEQ multiplex PCR was the method, and the copy in TCRdb shows in-frame clones only, minus some. Among about 50,000 clones, approximately 94% were seen once, and the ten largest hold 0.65% to 0.95%. Sequencing used PBMCs. The origin of the receptors is a man aged 25 to 40 with colorectal cancer.

This chain joins TRBV6-5 and TRBJ1-6, with a possible D match to TRBD1 (6 bases). The germline gives CDR1 MNHEY, CDR2 SVGAGI. V was pared by 5 bases and J by 8 bases, with 16 bases between. The CDR3 consists of 15 residues. In nucleotides, the CDR3 is TGTGCCAGCAGTCAACAGGGAGGTCGCGATTCACCCCTCCACTTT. Translation: CASSQQGGRDSPLHF.

The J gene is TRBJ2-1, the V gene TRBV6-4; D possibly uses TRBD1 or TRBD2 (5 bases each). Germline CDR1 reads MRHNA; CDR2 reads SNTAGT. The CDR3 spans 12 residues. Trimming left V 1 base short and J 11 bases short, with 9 bases between. Here the CDR3 DNA reads TGTGCCAGCAGTGACTTGGGGGTAAAGCAGTTCTTC. Encoded protein: CASSDLGVKQFF.

This chain connects TRBV5-6 to TRBJ2-7; D gene uncertain. CDR3 size: 12 residues. CDR1 and CDR2 (germline): SGHDT, YYEEEE. The V end lost 5 bases, the J end lost 1 base, and 7 bases lay between the germline ends. This CDR3 is CASRWGSYEQYF. CDR3 nucleotides: TGTGCCAGCAGATGGGGATCCTACGAGCAGTACTTC.

This chain links TRBV20-1 with TRBJ1-3, with D perhaps matching TRBD1 (5 bases). Germline V lookup: CDR1 DFQATT, CDR2 SNEGSKA (reference sequence). Trimming left V 3 bases short and J 3 bases short, with 9 bases between. The CDR3 totals 13 residues. The CDR3 bases are TGCAGTGCTAGTCCGGGGGATGGAAACACCATATATTTT. As protein: CSASPGDGNTIYF.

V usage is TRBV4-3 and J usage is TRBJ1-1; D gene ambiguous. V was cut by 5 bases and J by 6 bases, with 13 bases left in between. Germline CDR1 LGHNA, CDR2 YSLEER. The CDR3 length is 13 residues. CDR3 nucleotide sequence: TGCGCCAGCAGCAAAGGGCAGGCACCTGAAGCTTTCTTT. It yields the protein CASSKGQAPEAFF.

This clone was detected once. The chain links TRBV11-3 to TRBJ1-1; perhaps TRBD1 as D (5 bases). Per the germline V gene, CDR1 is SGHNT and CDR2 is YENEEA. The V and J ends lost 5 bases and 1 base respectively, with 8 bases between them. The CDR3 length is 13 residues. The chain's CDR3 is CASSLGGNTEAFF. DNA for the CDR3: TGTGCCAGCAGCCTGGGGGGGAACACTGAAGCTTTCTTT.

This clone occurred once. The chain carries TRBV6-1 and TRBJ1-2; D unresolved. Germline values: CDR1 MNHNS, CDR2 SASEGT. This CDR3 region has 12 residues. The germline V and J ends were trimmed by 1 base and 8 bases, with 8 bases remaining between them. Here the CDR3 reads CASSEEGRGYTF. The DNA of the CDR3 is TGTGCCAGCAGTGAAGAAGGGCGCGGCTACACCTTC.

The V call is TRBV5-6, the J call TRBJ2-3; 8 bases map to TRBD2. V shed 2 bases and J 6 bases; nucleotides not matched to a gene: 11. The CDR3 contains 16 residues. Looked up from germline, CDR1 is SGHDT and CDR2 is YYEEEE. CDR3 nucleotides: TGTGCCAGCAGCTTCATAGCGGGGCCCTTGGGCGATACGCAGTATTTT. Translating it yields CASSFIAGPLGDTQYF.

The chain has TRBV5-1 and TRBJ2-2, with 7 bases that match TRBD1. The V and J ends lost 7 bases and 4 bases, in that order; junction bases with no gene match: 13. The germline gives CDR1 SGHRS, CDR2 YFSETQ. This CDR3 contains 16 residues. The CDR3 nucleotides read TGCGCCAGCCGCCCCGGGACAGCCTGGGTCACCGGGGAGCTGTTTTTT. It specifies CASRPGTAWVTGELFF.

The chain is built from TRBV5-5 and TRBJ1-3; 7 nucleotides agree with TRBD1. The CDR3 runs to 15 residues. Trimming cost V 4 bases and J 4 bases; bases outside gene matches: 8. Germline-derived CDR1 and CDR2 are SGHKS and YYEKEE (reference sequence). The CDR3 DNA sequence: TGTGCCAGCAGCCCGACAGGGAGTCCGGGAAACACCATATATTTT. Translating gives CASSPTGSPGNTIYF.

This chain joins TRBV5-1 and TRBJ1-4; 8 nucleotides align to TRBD1. Germline V gene lookup returns CDR1 SGHRS and CDR2 YFSETQ. This CDR3 is built from 15 residues. With V trimmed by 0 bases and J by 5 bases, 3 bases remained unmatched. The CDR3: CASSLDRGANEKLFF. DNA of the CDR3: TGCGCCAGCAGCTTGGACAGGGGGGCGAATGAAAAACTGTTTTTT.

The table lists this clone with a few counts. This sequence joins TRBV7-2 and TRBJ1-2, with D possibly being TRBD1 (5 bases). The CDR3 is 18 residues long. V lost 0 bases, J lost 4 bases, and 21 bases lay in between. Germline V gene sequence: CDR1 SGHTA, CDR2 FQGNSA. The CDR3 bases are TGTGCCAGCAGCTTAGCCCCGCGGGACGGGAAAGTGGGCTATGGCTACACCTTC. As protein: CASSLAPRDGKVGYGYTF.

V is TRBV6-6 and J is TRBJ2-3; D possibly corresponds to TRBD1 (6 bases). The CDR3 has 14 amino acids. Trimming cost V 2 bases and J 4 bases, with 10 bases left between them. Germline V gene data show CDR1 as MNHNY and CDR2 as SVGAGI (reference sequence). The CDR3 spells CASSYRGQPDTQYF. The CDR3 nucleotides are TGTGCCAGCAGTTACCGCGGACAGCCAGATACGCAGTATTTT.

The V and J genes are TRBV5-6 and TRBJ2-7; D gene unclear. Germline CDR1 reads SGHDT; CDR2 reads YYEEEE. This CDR3 spans 13 amino acids. Trimming stripped 0 bases from V and 0 bases from J, with 4 bases between. The CDR3 here is CASSLGSSYEQYF. The CDR3 DNA is TGTGCCAGCAGCTTGGGGAGCTCCTACGAGCAGTACTTC. The complete variable domain, with remaining parts taken from reference TRBV5-6 and TRBJ2-7, reads DAGVTQSPTHLIKTRGQQVTLRCSPKSGHDTVSWYQQALGQGPQFIFQYYEEEERQRGNFPDRFSGHQFPNYSSELNVNALLLGDSALYLCASSLGSSYEQYFGPGTRLTVT.

This chain joins TRBV7-9 and TRBJ1-5; D gene uncertain. The CDR3 consists of 15 residues. CDR1 is SEHNR and CDR2 is FQNEAQ in the germline V gene (reference sequence). Deletions cut 2 bases from V and 6 bases from J, with 14 bases between. The CDR3 here is CASSLSDGPPQPQHF. The CDR3 DNA reads as TGTGCCAGCAGCTTATCGGACGGCCCCCCTCAGCCCCAGCATTTT.

J is TRBJ1-1 and V is TRBV11-2; tentative D call: TRBD1 (5 bases). Germline lookup yields CDR1 SGHAT and CDR2 FQNNGV. Trimming cost V 1 base and J 1 base, with 16 bases left between them. This CDR3 spans 17 amino acids. The CDR3 nucleotides are TGTGCCAGCAGCTTAGCCCCGGCTCGGGGCCCGAACACTGAAGCTTTCTTT. As protein: CASSLAPARGPNTEAFF.

This chain links TRBV9 with TRBJ1-2; no firm D call. CDR1 and CDR2 (germline): SGDLS, YYNGEE. V lost 0 bases to trimming and J lost 6 bases, with 18 bases between them. The CDR3 loop spans 16 amino acids. The CDR3 sequence: CASSVESPSKRNGYTF. Written as DNA, the CDR3 is TGTGCCAGCAGCGTAGAAAGTCCGTCCAAGAGGAATGGCTACACCTTC.

V is TRBV6-6 and J is TRBJ2-3; D possibly corresponds to TRBD2 (5 bases). V lost 2 bases and J lost 6, with 18 bases in between. CDR3 length equals 16 residues. The germline CDR1 and CDR2 sequences are MNHNY and SVGAGI (reference sequence). CDR3 nucleotide sequence: TGTGCCAGCAGTTACATCCCCCCGGGATCACACGATACGCAGTATTTT. It is translated as CASSYIPPGSHDTQYF.

This clone was counted a few times. The chain carries TRBV29-1 and TRBJ2-7, with D perhaps matching TRBD1 or TRBD2 (5 bases each). Germline CDR1 reads SQVTM; CDR2 reads ANQGSEA. The CDR3 totals 12 residues. V lost 2 bases to trimming and J lost 6 bases, with 11 bases between them. The CDR3 nucleotides are TGCAGCGTTGAATCCTCTGGGGGCGAGCAGTACTTC. Amino acid sequence: CSVESSGGEQYF.

The gene calls are TRBV20-1 and TRBJ2-2; maybe TRBD2 (7 bases). Trimming stripped 4 bases from V and 9 bases from J, with 21 bases between. The CDR3 loop spans 15 amino acids. The germline V gene has CDR1 DFQATT and CDR2 SNEGSKA (reference sequence). The CDR3 nucleotides are TGCAGTGCTATTGAGAGGGGGGGCTTGGGTAGGGAGCTGTTTTTT. Translation gives CSAIERGGLGRELFF.

The gene calls are TRBV14 and TRBJ2-4; 9 bases map to TRBD1. CDR3 size: 14 residues. V was pared by 3 bases and J by 7 bases, with 4 bases of the junction left unmatched. Germline CDR1 reads SGHDN; CDR2 reads FVKESK. CDR3 DNA sequence: TGTGCCAGCAGCCAGATTGGACAGGGGAACATTCAGTACTTC. Translated: CASSQIGQGNIQYF.